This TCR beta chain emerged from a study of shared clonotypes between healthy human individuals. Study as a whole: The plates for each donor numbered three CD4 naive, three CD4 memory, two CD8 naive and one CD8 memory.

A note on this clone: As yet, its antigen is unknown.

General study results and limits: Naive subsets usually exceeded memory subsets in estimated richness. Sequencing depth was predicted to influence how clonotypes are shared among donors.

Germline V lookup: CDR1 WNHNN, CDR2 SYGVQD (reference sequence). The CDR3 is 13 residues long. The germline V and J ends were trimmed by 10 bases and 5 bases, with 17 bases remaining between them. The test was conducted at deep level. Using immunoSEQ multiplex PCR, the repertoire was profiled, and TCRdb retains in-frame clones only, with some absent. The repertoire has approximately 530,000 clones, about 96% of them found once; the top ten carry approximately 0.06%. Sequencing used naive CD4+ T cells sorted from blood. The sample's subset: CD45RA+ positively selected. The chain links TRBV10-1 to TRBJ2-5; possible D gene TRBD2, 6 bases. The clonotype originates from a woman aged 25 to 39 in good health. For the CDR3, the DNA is TGCGCCACCGCGGAGGGCCCCGGGGAGACCCAGTACTTC. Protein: CATAEGPGETQYF.